These 21 T cell receptor beta chains originate from one sample sequenced in a study of shared clonotypes between healthy human individuals. Here immunoSEQ multiplex PCR was the method, and the copy in TCRdb shows in-frame clones only, minus some. The table lists 2 million to 2.5 million clones, approximately 94% of them singletons. The material sequenced was naive CD4+ T cells sorted from blood. Subset reported: CD45RA+ positively selected. These receptors all come from a man between 18 and 29 years old in good health.

Note on this clone: Other DNA sequences in the sample encode the same CDR3. CDR3 sequence reads: CASSVLAGAYEQYF. The DNA of the CDR3 is TGTGCCAGCAGCGTCCTAGCGGGGGCCTACGAGCAGTACTTC. The chain is built from TRBV7-8 and TRBJ2-7; 10 bases are a match to TRBD2. This CDR3 contains 14 residues. From germline, CDR1 is SGHVS and CDR2 FQNEAQ. The ends lost 5 bases at V and 2 bases at J; junction bases unmatched: 3.

This chain joins TRBV18 and TRBJ2-3; 10 bases line up with TRBD2. Germline V CDR1 and CDR2: KGHSH, LQKENI. Unmatched junction bases numbered 9, after V lost 0 bases and J lost 0 bases. The CDR3 is 19 amino acids. As DNA, the CDR3 is TGTGCCAGCTCACCACCGCTAGCGGGGGCCTTCTTTAGCACAGATACGCAGTATTTT. Translating it yields CASSPPLAGAFFSTDTQYF. The full variable domain, its missing parts supplied by reference TRBV18 and TRBJ2-3, is NAGVMQNPRHLVRRRGQEARLRCSPMKGHSHVYWYRQLPEEGLKFMVYLQKENIIDESGMPKERFSAEFPKEGPSILRIQQVVRGDSAAYFCASSPPLAGAFFSTDTQYFGPGTRLTVL.

The chain recombines TRBV29-1 with TRBJ2-5; TRBD1 might be the D (5 bases). This CDR3 is built from 12 residues. V was shortened by 4 bases and J by 0 bases, with 6 bases between the two germline ends. The germline V gene encodes CDR1 SQVTM and CDR2 ANQGSEA. DNA of the CDR3: TGCAGCGTTGCGGACAACCAAGAGACCCAGTACTTC. This translates into CSVADNQETQYF.

The rearrangement links TRBV7-3 to TRBJ2-1; 12 bases agree with TRBD2. This CDR3 is built from 15 residues. Germline V CDR1 and CDR2: SGHTA, FQGTGA. Losses at the gene ends were 4 bases for V and 7 bases for J; bases not matched to a gene: 5. The CDR3 DNA sequence: TGTGCCAGCAGCTCGCAGCTAGCGGGGGGGAATGAGCAGTTCTTC. As protein: CASSSQLAGGNEQFF.

As to this clone: At the DNA level, this CDR3 is encoded by other sequences in the same sample as well. V gene TRBV7-2 combines with J gene TRBJ2-1, with no clear D. Germline V gene lookup returns CDR1 SGHTA and CDR2 FQGNSA. This CDR3 has 12 residues. The germline V and J ends were trimmed by 5 bases and 6 bases, with 8 bases remaining between them. The CDR3 DNA reads TGTGCCAGCAGCCCGCTTGGCAATGAGCAGTTCTTC. Translating it yields CASSPLGNEQFF.

The chain is built from TRBV28 and TRBJ1-6, with 7 positions matching TRBD1. This CDR3 has 13 residues. With 5 bases clipped from V and 10 bases from J, the junction kept 5 bases outside the gene matches. Germline assignment: CDR1 MDHEN and CDR2 SYDVKM. CDR3 sequence (DNA): TGTGCCAGCAGTCCGGGACAGAGATCACCCCTCCACTTT. It is translated as CASSPGQRSPLHF. The variable domain in full, with the rest retrieved from reference TRBV28 and TRBJ1-6, is DVKVTQSSRYLVKRTGEKVFLECVQDMDHENMFWYRQDPGLGLRLIYFSYDVKMKEKGDIPEGYSVSREKKERFSLILESASTNQTSMYLCASSPGQRSPLHFGNGTRLTVT.

This clone showed up just once. CDR3 in DNA: TGCGCCAGCAGCTTGGGGCACGGTGGGGCTGTGGAGACCCAGTACTTC. Protein product: CASSLGHGGAVETQYF. The chain joins TRBV5-1 to TRBJ2-5; maybe TRBD1 (5 bases). The V end was cut by 0 bases, the J end by 5 bases, with 17 bases between. There are 16 residues in the CDR3. Per the germline V gene, CDR1 is SGHRS and CDR2 is YFSETQ.

V and J are TRBV10-3 and TRBJ1-6; TRBD1 matches 8 bases. The length of the CDR3 is 12 residues. V trimming: 11 bases; J trimming: 7 bases; junction bases outside the gene matches: 4. The germline CDR1 and CDR2 sequences are ENHRY and SYGVKD. The CDR3 DNA is TGTGCCTCGTGGACAGGGAATTCACCCCTCCACTTT. Its translation is CASWTGNSPLHF.

The gene calls are TRBV29-1 and TRBJ2-3, with 13 nucleotides matching TRBD2. CDR1 and CDR2 (germline): SQVTM, ANQGSEA. The CDR3 has 17 amino acids. CDR3 sequence reads: CKNGKLAGGPDTDTQYF. DNA for the CDR3: TGCAAAAACGGCAAACTAGCGGGAGGGCCGGACACAGATACGCAGTATTTT.

This chain links TRBV2 with TRBJ2-1, with 13 bases aligning to TRBD2. J gave up 4 bases and V 7 bases, and 7 bases lay outside the gene matches. The germline CDR1 and CDR2 sequences are SNHLY and FYNNEI. There are 16 residues in the CDR3. The CDR3 DNA follows: TGTGCCAGCACCCCCCGGACTAGCGGGAGATACAATGAGCAGTTCTTC. Translating gives CASTPRTSGRYNEQFF.

V gene TRBV2 combines with J gene TRBJ1-2; D uncertain. The CDR3 contains 13 residues. Trimming stripped 5 bases from V and 5 bases from J, with 12 bases between. Germline V gives CDR1 SNHLY, CDR2 FYNNEI. The CDR3 nucleotides read TGTGCCAGCAGTCAACGGACGGGATATGGCTACACCTTC. Protein product: CASSQRTGYGYTF.

As concerns this clone: Other DNA sequences of this sample code for an identical CDR3. The gene calls are TRBV5-1 and TRBJ2-5; 12 bases line up with TRBD2. The germline CDR1 and CDR2 sequences are SGHRS and YFSETQ. V shed 3 bases and J 5 bases; nucleotides not matched to a gene: 2. CDR3 length: 14 amino acids. The chain's CDR3 is CASSSGLAGETQYF. CDR3 nucleotides: TGCGCCAGCAGCTCTGGACTAGCGGGGGAGACCCAGTACTTC.

V is TRBV5-1 and J is TRBJ2-3; TRBD2 matches 7 bases. The trim removed 0 bases at V and 4 bases at J, leaving 5 bases unmatched. The CDR3 consists of 15 residues. Looked up from germline, CDR1 is SGHRS and CDR2 is YFSETQ. The CDR3 loop is CASSLGLAEADTQYF. The CDR3 DNA is TGCGCCAGCAGCTTGGGACTAGCAGAGGCAGATACGCAGTATTTT.

The chain carries TRBV6-4 and TRBJ2-1; D is unclear. Germline V lookup: CDR1 MRHNA, CDR2 SNTAGT. V lost 4 bases to trimming and J lost 5 bases, with 6 bases between them. CDR3 size: 12 residues. CDR3 in DNA: TGTGCCAGCAGTGGGCAAAACAATGAGCAGTTCTTC. Residues: CASSGQNNEQFF.

A note on this clone: This sample also contains other DNA sequences that code for the same CDR3. The rearrangement links TRBV30 to TRBJ1-4; no firm D call. V was cut by 0 bases and J by 8 bases, with 7 bases left in between. This CDR3 is built from 12 residues. The germline V gene has CDR1 GTSNPN and CDR2 SVGIG (reference sequence). The CDR3 reads CAWSVFREKLFF. DNA for the CDR3: TGTGCCTGGAGTGTATTCAGGGAAAAACTGTTTTTT.

About this clone: Distinct nucleotide sequences in the sample also encode this CDR3. The rearrangement joins TRBV20-1 to TRBJ1-2, with 9 bases that match TRBD1. V shed 6 bases and J 8 bases; nucleotides not matched to a gene: 4. Per germline, CDR1 DFQATT and CDR2 SNEGSKA (reference sequence). The length of the CDR3 is 11 residues. The CDR3 nucleotides read TGCAGTGCGGGGGACAGGGTGGGCTACACCTTC. This sequence encodes CSAGDRVGYTF.

J is TRBJ2-1 and V is TRBV7-6; D gene ambiguous. The ends were cut back, 3 bases at V and 9 bases at J, with 9 bases in the middle. Germline loops: CDR1 SGHVS, CDR2 FNYEAQ. CDR3 length: 12 residues. CDR3 nucleotide sequence: TGTGCCAGCAGCTTCGGCCCCGGTGAGCAGTTCTTC. This translates into CASSFGPGEQFF.

The chain has TRBV2 and TRBJ2-3; 11 nucleotides line up with TRBD2. The CDR3 runs 18 residues. The germline gives CDR1 SNHLY, CDR2 FYNNEI. The junction had 14 bases not matched to a gene; V was cut back by 7 bases and J by 2 bases. The CDR3 loop reads CASTRREGLAVSTDTQYF. CDR3 DNA: TGTGCCAGCACCAGAAGGGAGGGACTAGCGGTATCCACAGATACGCAGTATTTT.

The V and J genes are TRBV5-4 and TRBJ2-5; no firm D call. The CDR3 is 11 amino acids. Germline V gives CDR1 SGHNT, CDR2 YYREEE (reference sequence). The V end was cut by 1 base, the J end by 5 bases, with 3 bases between. The DNA for the CDR3 is TGTGCCAGCAGCTTGATGGAGACCCAGTACTTC. Amino acids: CASSLMETQYF.

The chain uses TRBV5-1 and TRBJ2-3; TRBD2 agrees at 11 bases. V gave up 3 bases and J gave up 3 bases; unmatched junction bases: 3. CDR1 is SGHRS and CDR2 is YFSETQ in the germline V gene. This CDR3 is 15 amino acids long. CDR3 bases: TGCGCCAGCAGCTGGGGACTAGCGGAGACAGATACGCAGTATTTT. Translating gives CASSWGLAETDTQYF.

The chain joins TRBV19 to TRBJ1-2, with 8 bases lining up with TRBD1. V lost 6 bases and J lost 6; bases outside the gene matches: 6. Germline CDR1 is LNHDA and CDR2 is SQIVND (reference sequence). This CDR3 comprises 13 residues. CDR3 sequence: CASSWTGLNGYTF. As DNA, the CDR3 is TGTGCCAGTAGCTGGACAGGGTTAAATGGCTACACCTTC.